This T cell receptor beta chain was captured in a study of CD8 T cells in Susac syndrome. Reverse transcription of roughly 0.45 to 1 ug RNA used random hexamers. The CDR3 of TCR beta was amplified by immunoSEQ multiplex PCR across 54 Vbeta and 13 Jbeta. Via MiXCR, TCRdb re-called the immunoSEQ multiplex PCR reads, giving one row per CDR3 protein. The sample yields some 450,000 distinct CDR3 sequences, more than 80% seen once. V dropped 6 bases and J dropped 1; count of bases not matched to a gene: 5. CDR1 is DFQATT, CDR2 SNEGSKA, per germline (reference sequence). The CDR3 totals 13 residues. Both CD4+ and CD8+ T cells were negatively isolated, and TEMRA cells underwent FACS enrichment.

This sequence originates from a human donor with multiple sclerosis. Sequencing input: CD8+ T cells from PBMCs. The chain joins TRBV20-1 to TRBJ1-1; TRBD1 agrees at 7 bases. CDR3 protein: CSAGDSENTEAFF. In DNA form, the CDR3 reads TGCAGTGCAGGGGACAGCGAGAACACTGAAGCTTTCTTT.